Below are 26 T cell receptor beta chains sequenced from a single sample in a study of T cell repertoires in cytomegalovirus infection. These receptors' targets are unknown. A single record per CDR3 protein comes from TCRdb applying MiXCR to the reads. The table lists approximately 100,000 distinct CDR3 sequences, 35% to 50% of them singletons. The specimen comprised CD8+ T cells from cultured PBMCs, sampled from culture after CMV antigen stimulation. The receptors were gathered from a human donor in good health (CMV status not recorded). Some clones in this sample may be carry-over from other donors' samples.

DNA of the CDR3: TGCGCCAGCAGCTTGCATTGGGCAGCTCCCACCGGGGAGCTGTTTTTT. It is translated as CASSLHWAAPTGELFF. This chain links TRBV5-1 with TRBJ2-2, with D unclear. Germline-derived CDR1 and CDR2 are SGHRS and YFSETQ. The CDR3 has 16 amino acids. Trimming shortened V by 1 base and J by 4 bases, and 14 bases separated the two germline ends.

This clonotype was recorded only once. The chain carries TRBV20-1 and TRBJ1-1; TRBD1 aligns across 7 bases. This CDR3 contains 12 residues. Trimming cost V 3 bases and J 3 bases; bases outside gene matches: 1. Germline loops: CDR1 DFQATT, CDR2 SNEGSKA (reference sequence). The CDR3 region is CSASRGYTEAFF. The CDR3 DNA reads TGCAGTGCTAGCAGGGGGTACACTGAAGCTTTCTTT.

The chain recombines TRBV28 with TRBJ2-5; D gene unclear. Between the trimmed V and J ends, which lost 4 bases and 5 bases, there was a span of 11 bases. The germline V gene encodes CDR1 MDHEN and CDR2 SYDVKM. CDR3 length equals 13 residues. The DNA of the CDR3 is TGTGCCAGCAGTTCCGACTTGGGGGAGACCCAGTACTTC. It is translated as CASSSDLGETQYF.

The chain joins TRBV6-8 to TRBJ1-1; D is perhaps TRBD1 (5 bases). The CDR3 is made up of 14 amino acids. Trimming stripped 3 bases from V and 2 bases from J, with 10 bases between. Germline V CDR1 and CDR2: MNHGY, SAAAGT. DNA of the CDR3: TGTGCCAGCAGTTATGTGGGGCTAAACACTGAAGCTTTCTTT. Its protein product is CASSYVGLNTEAFF.

This clonotype came up many times. The chain carries TRBV4-1 and TRBJ1-6; D may be TRBD1 (5 bases). This CDR3 region has 14 residues. Germline V gives CDR1 MGHRA, CDR2 YSYEKL. V dropped 7 bases and J dropped 9 bases, with 16 bases sitting between them. CDR3 sequence: CASKGNSGGSPLHF. CDR3 in DNA: TGCGCCAGCAAGGGGAACAGCGGGGGTTCACCCCTCCACTTT.

For the CDR3, the DNA is TGCGCCAGCAGCGGGCGGACAGGAGCTAACTATGGCTACACCTTC. This translates into CASSGRTGANYGYTF. The rearrangement uses TRBV10-2 and TRBJ1-2; 7 nucleotides align to TRBD1. The CDR3 length is 15 residues. Germline CDR1 reads WSHSY; CDR2 reads SAAADI. Losses at the gene ends were 6 bases for V and 0 bases for J; bases not matched to a gene: 7.

The V call is TRBV7-2, the J call TRBJ2-7, with a possible D match to TRBD1 (6 bases). The CDR3 totals 15 residues. The germline gives CDR1 SGHTA, CDR2 FQGNSA. V was trimmed by 1 base and J by 5 bases, leaving 15 bases between them. In nucleotides, the CDR3 is TGTGCCAGCAGCTTAGGCGTGTATGGGGGCCACGAGCAGTACTTC. The encoded protein is CASSLGVYGGHEQYF.

The V call is TRBV7-6, the J call TRBJ1-3, with 9 bases aligning to TRBD1. The CDR3 is made up of 16 amino acids. The germline V gene encodes CDR1 SGHVS and CDR2 FNYEAQ. V shed 7 bases and J 2 bases; nucleotides not matched to a gene: 9. DNA of the CDR3: TGTGCCAGCACCACCTCCTACAGGGGGCCTGGAAACACCATATATTTT. Protein sequence: CASTTSYRGPGNTIYF.

In this sample, this clonotype turned up a few times. The chain has TRBV6-6 and TRBJ2-1; a weak D match, TRBD2 (7 bases). V gave up 4 bases and J gave up 4 bases, with 11 bases separating them. The CDR3 consists of 14 residues. Per the germline V gene, CDR1 is MNHNY and CDR2 is SVGAGI (reference sequence). CDR3 in amino acids: CASSSGGLYNEQFF. The CDR3 coding sequence is TGTGCCAGCAGTTCGGGGGGCTTATACAATGAGCAGTTCTTC.

This clonotype came up a few times. The V gene is TRBV19, the J gene TRBJ2-2; D gene uncertain. V was clipped by 0 bases and J by 2 bases, with 4 bases between them. In germline, CDR1 is LNHDA, CDR2 SQIVND (reference sequence). CDR3 length equals 14 residues. The CDR3 region has the DNA TGTGCCAGTAGTATAGACACTAACACCGGGGAGCTGTTTTTT. This gives the protein CASSIDTNTGELFF.

The CDR3 sequence: CASNALNTEAFF. Written as DNA, the CDR3 is TGTGCCAGCAATGCCCTGAACACTGAAGCTTTCTTT. This chain connects TRBV2 to TRBJ1-1, with unresolved D. With 7 bases removed from V and 0 bases from J, the gap between germline ends came to 6 bases. The germline V gene has CDR1 SNHLY and CDR2 FYNNEI. This CDR3 has 12 amino acids.

The V gene is TRBV28, the J gene TRBJ2-5; the D call may be TRBD1 or TRBD2 (6 bases each). The CDR3 is 15 residues long. V was cut by 3 bases and J by 5 bases, with 16 bases left in between. From germline, CDR1 is MDHEN and CDR2 SYDVKM. CDR3 DNA sequence: TGTGCCAGCAGTTTCCGCGTGGTGGGGGGCGAGACCCAGTACTTC. Protein: CASSFRVVGGETQYF.

This chain links TRBV28 with TRBJ1-2; 8 bases are a match to TRBD1. Germline V CDR1 and CDR2: MDHEN, SYDVKM. Trimming removed 11 bases from V and 8 bases from J; junction bases left unmatched: 16. The CDR3 has 14 residues. The CDR3 region is CAGHRGDLSGGYTF. CDR3 bases: TGTGCCGGACACAGGGGGGATTTATCAGGGGGCTACACCTTC.

This clonotype was seen repeatedly, ten times or more. The chain is built from TRBV29-1 and TRBJ2-1, with 9 bases fitting TRBD2. CDR1 and CDR2 from the germline V gene are SQVTM and ANQGSEA. This CDR3 is built from 12 residues. The CDR3 region has the DNA TGCACTACGGCTAGCGGGGCAACTGAGCAGTTCTTC. Its protein is CTTASGATEQFF.

The V and J genes are TRBV7-9 and TRBJ2-5; weak D call: TRBD2 (5 bases). V was clipped by 5 bases and J by 1 base, with 11 bases between them. In germline, CDR1 is SEHNR, CDR2 FQNEAQ (reference sequence). This CDR3 spans 14 amino acids. CDR3 sequence reads: CASSPDFFQETQYF. The CDR3 region has the DNA TGTGCCAGCAGCCCGGACTTTTTCCAAGAGACCCAGTACTTC. The entire variable domain, with the rest obtained from reference TRBV7-9 and TRBJ2-5, is as follows: DTGVSQNPRHKITKRGQNVTFRCDPISEHNRLYWYRQTLGQGPEFLTYFQNEAQLEKSRLLSDRFSAERPKGSFSTLEIQRTEQGDSAMYLCASSPDFFQETQYFGPGTRLLVL.

This clonotype was detected ten times or more. The chain links TRBV7-9 to TRBJ1-4; D is ambiguous. V was cut by 4 bases and J by 8 bases, with 11 bases left in between. Germline values: CDR1 SEHNR, CDR2 FQNEAQ (reference sequence). The CDR3 is 13 amino acids. Here the CDR3 DNA reads TGTGCCAGCAGCTCAACGCAGATGGAAAAACTGTTTTTT. This codes for CASSSTQMEKLFF.

This clonotype was observed a handful of times. The chain combines TRBV7-2 with TRBJ2-7, with D tentatively TRBD1 (6 bases). Germline CDR1 SGHTA, CDR2 FQGNSA. The V gene lost 5 bases and the J gene lost 7 bases, with 21 bases spanning the gap. The CDR3 sequence is 15 residues long. The CDR3 is CASSLPSGATREQYF. CDR3 bases: TGTGCCAGCAGCCTCCCATCAGGGGCTACGCGAGAGCAGTACTTC.

The CDR3 DNA follows: TGTGCCAGCAGTTCCCAGAGACAGCTCGAGCAGTACTTC. This encodes CASSSQRQLEQYF. V usage is TRBV28 and J usage is TRBJ2-7; tentative D call: TRBD1 (5 bases). The CDR3 is 13 residues long. Germline V gives CDR1 MDHEN, CDR2 SYDVKM. V lost 4 bases, J lost 6 bases, and 13 bases lay in between.

Remarks on this clonotype: Since a much larger clone is just one base distant, this may be a read error. The V gene is TRBV12-3 or TRBV12-4, the J gene TRBJ2-7, with 9 bases identical to TRBD2. The CDR3 loop spans 15 amino acids. The CDR3 here is CAGSTSGGPSYEQYF. In nucleotides, the CDR3 is TGTGCCGGCAGCACGAGCGGGGGGCCCTCCTACGAGCAGTACTTC.

There are a few counts of this clonotype. This chain connects TRBV7-2 to TRBJ2-7; 8 bases agree with TRBD2. The trim removed 2 bases at V and 0 bases at J, leaving 6 bases unmatched. Germline V lookup: CDR1 SGHTA, CDR2 FQGNSA. This CDR3 is built from 16 residues. The CDR3 reads CASSLHAGGSSYEQYF. CDR3 nucleotides: TGTGCCAGCAGCTTACATGCGGGGGGCTCCTCCTACGAGCAGTACTTC.

This chain joins TRBV9 and TRBJ2-3, with 13 bases fitting TRBD2. Trimming removed 3 bases from V and 4 bases from J; junction bases left unmatched: 8. Germline values: CDR1 SGDLS, CDR2 YYNGEE. This CDR3 spans 17 amino acids. CDR3 sequence (DNA): TGTGCCAGCAGCGCTTGGACTAGCGGGGGAGTGGCAGATACGCAGTATTTT. Translation: CASSAWTSGGVADTQYF.

This clonotype was seen only a few times. The rearrangement links TRBV7-2 to TRBJ2-3; tentative D call: TRBD2 (5 bases). Germline V gene sequence: CDR1 SGHTA, CDR2 FQGNSA. V dropped 2 bases and J dropped 3 bases, with 15 bases sitting between them. The CDR3 has 16 residues. The CDR3 protein is CASSLPLREWTDTQYF. Here the CDR3 DNA reads TGTGCCAGCAGCTTACCCCTTAGGGAGTGGACAGATACGCAGTATTTT.

This chain uses TRBV19 with TRBJ2-1; 9 bases are a match to TRBD1. CDR3 length: 15 residues. V shed 7 bases, J shed 0 bases, and the junction held 4 bases outside the gene matches. Germline CDR1 LNHDA, CDR2 SQIVND (reference sequence). The CDR3 region has the DNA TGTGCCAGTACCCCGGACAGGGGCTCCTACAATGAGCAGTTCTTC. Its protein is CASTPDRGSYNEQFF.

This clonotype was seen ten or more times. The DNA for the CDR3 is TGTGCCAGCACCAGGGGAGATGCTGAAGCTTTCTTT. Translating it yields CASTRGDAEAFF. The chain carries TRBV7-9 and TRBJ1-1; D possibly corresponds to TRBD1 (6 bases). Germline loops: CDR1 SEHNR, CDR2 FQNEAQ (reference sequence). The CDR3 runs 12 residues. The V end was cut by 7 bases, the J end by 6 bases, with 12 bases between.

The CDR3 sequence is CATSDLRQTNTGELFF. DNA for the CDR3: TGTGCCACCAGTGATCTCAGACAGACGAACACCGGGGAGCTGTTTTTT. This sequence joins TRBV24-1 and TRBJ2-2, with D perhaps matching TRBD1 (5 bases). V was clipped by 3 bases and J by 0 bases, with 10 bases between them. Germline V gene lookup returns CDR1 KGHDR and CDR2 SFDVKD. The CDR3 runs 16 residues.

This chain links TRBV20-1 with TRBJ2-7; 10 bases line up with TRBD2. The CDR3 totals 14 residues. Germline CDR1 reads DFQATT; CDR2 reads SNEGSKA (reference sequence). V trimming: 5 bases; J trimming: 7 bases; junction bases outside the gene matches: 11. The CDR3 sequence: CSAGTPGLASEQYF. The CDR3 coding sequence is TGCAGTGCTGGTACCCCGGGACTAGCGAGTGAGCAGTACTTC.